These 26 T cell receptor beta chains originate from one sample sequenced in a study of blood T cell dynamics during melanoma immunotherapy. The time point is: week 3, after first cycle of checkpoint inhibitor. This table comes from immunoSEQ multiplex PCR, and its TCRdb copy is limited to in-frame clones, with some not included. The repertoire holds approximately 14,000 clones, with about nine tenths as singletons. The sample in question was blood, obtained from a patient treated with checkpoint blockade. These receptors originate from a human donor with melanoma.

This rearrangement joins TRBV6-1 to TRBJ1-3; D unresolved. The length of the CDR3 is 14 residues. Looked up from germline, CDR1 is MNHNS and CDR2 is SASEGT. V lost 3 bases to trimming and J lost 3 bases, with 9 bases between them. The CDR3 here is CASSDRGRGNTIYF. The CDR3 nucleotides read TGTGCCAGCAGTGACAGAGGCCGTGGAAACACCATATATTTT.

The chain is built from TRBV7-8 and TRBJ2-1; 7 bases line up with TRBD1. Germline trimming cut 5 bases from V and 3 bases from J; bases unmatched to any gene: 7. Germline V lookup: CDR1 SGHVS, CDR2 FQNEAQ. This CDR3 comprises 15 residues. CDR3: CASSEDRVDYNEQFF. CDR3 coding DNA: TGTGCCAGCAGCGAAGACAGGGTCGACTACAATGAGCAGTTCTTC.

The genes are TRBV18 and TRBJ2-7; a weak D match, TRBD1 (7 bases). The CDR3 totals 16 residues. Trimming stripped 4 bases from V and 3 bases from J, with 19 bases between. The V gene's germline CDR1 is KGHSH and CDR2 LQKENI. The CDR3, as DNA: TGTGCCAGCTCACTACCTGGAGGGGGCCCGGGCTACGAGCAGTACTTC. It specifies CASSLPGGGPGYEQYF.

A single count supports this clone. This chain connects TRBV4-3 to TRBJ1-3; D call uncertain. Germline CDR1 and CDR2: LGHNA and YSLEER. Trimming pared 0 bases from V and 4 bases from J, leaving 10 bases between. CDR3 length equals 15 residues. DNA for the CDR3: TGCGCCAGCAGCCAAGATTTCAGCTTCGGAAACACCATATATTTT. Protein: CASSQDFSFGNTIYF.

The chain combines TRBV19 with TRBJ1-1; unclear D gene. Germline V gene sequence: CDR1 LNHDA, CDR2 SQIVND (reference sequence). CDR3 length: 13 residues. V lost 6 bases and J 4 bases, leaving 12 bases between the germline ends. CDR3 bases: TGTGCCAGTAGATTCGGGCAAGCCACTGAAGCTTTCTTT. It encodes CASRFGQATEAFF. Drawing the rest from reference TRBV19 and TRBJ1-1, the complete variable domain is DGGITQSPKYLFRKEGQNVTLSCEQNLNHDAMYWYRQDPGQGLRLIYYSQIVNDFQKGDIAEGYSVSREKKESFPLTVTSAQKNPTAFYLCASRFGQATEAFFGQGTRLTVV.

This clone was picked up a small number of times. V gene TRBV27 combines with J gene TRBJ2-7; 8 bases fit TRBD2. The CDR3 sequence is 17 residues long. Germline V gene data show CDR1 as MNHEY and CDR2 as SMNVEV (reference sequence). V was pared by 6 bases and J by 3 bases, with 16 bases of the junction left unmatched. The CDR3 is CASSSLGGADVDYEQYF. The CDR3 bases are TGTGCCAGCAGCTCACTCGGGGGGGCAGACGTTGACTACGAGCAGTACTTC.

V and J are TRBV14 and TRBJ2-7; 10 bases align to TRBD2. Germline V CDR1 and CDR2: SGHDN, FVKESK. CDR3 size: 15 residues. V gave up 3 bases and J gave up 2 bases; unmatched junction bases: 4. The DNA of the CDR3 is TGTGCCAGCAGCCAGCGGCTAGCGGGAGCCTACGAGCAGTACTTC. As protein: CASSQRLAGAYEQYF.

This rearrangement joins TRBV7-2 to TRBJ2-3; 9 bases match TRBD2. V lost 2 bases, J lost 4 bases, and 7 bases stayed unmatched. CDR3 length equals 16 residues. Looked up from germline, CDR1 is SGHTA and CDR2 is FQGNSA. The CDR3 DNA follows: TGTGCCAGCAGCTTACTTAGCGGGAGCATATCAGATACGCAGTATTTT. Protein sequence: CASSLLSGSISDTQYF. The full variable domain, rest sourced from reference TRBV7-2 and TRBJ2-3, is GAGVSQSPSNKVTEKGKDVELRCDPISGHTALYWYRQSLGQGLEFLIYFQGNSAPDKSGLPSDRFSAERTGGSVSTLTIQRTQQEDSAVYLCASSLLSGSISDTQYFGPGTRLTVL.

The rearrangement links TRBV10-3 to TRBJ2-2; tentatively, D is TRBD1 (6 bases). The ends were cut back, 2 bases at V and 2 bases at J, with 12 bases in the middle. The CDR3 totals 16 residues. Germline V gives CDR1 ENHRY, CDR2 SYGVKD. CDR3 region: CAISEGRGLNTGELFF. CDR3 DNA: TGTGCCATCAGTGAGGGCAGGGGCCTAAACACCGGGGAGCTGTTTTTT.

The chain carries TRBV28 and TRBJ2-1, with D perhaps assigned TRBD1 or TRBD2 (6 bases each). V was trimmed by 4 bases and J by 3 bases, leaving 16 bases between them. This CDR3 is built from 16 residues. The germline V gene encodes CDR1 MDHEN and CDR2 SYDVKM. The CDR3 region has the DNA TGTGCCAGCAGTTCCCTCGGAGGGGGTATCTACAATGAGCAGTTCTTC. It specifies CASSSLGGGIYNEQFF.

The V and J genes are TRBV30 and TRBJ2-7, with 10 bases that match TRBD2. With V trimmed by 5 bases and J by 0 bases, 10 bases remained unmatched. This CDR3 contains 16 residues. Germline CDR1 reads GTSNPN; CDR2 reads SVGIG (reference sequence). CDR3 sequence (DNA): TGTGCCTGGTCAGGTCTAGCGGGAGCCCTCTCCTACGAGCAGTACTTC. This sequence encodes CAWSGLAGALSYEQYF. Full variable domain (outside the CDR3, taken from reference TRBV30 and TRBJ2-7): SQTIHQWPATLVQPVGSPLSLECTVEGTSNPNLYWYRQAAGRGLQLLFYSVGIGQISSEVPQNLSASRPQDRQFILSSKKLLLSDSGFYLCAWSGLAGALSYEQYFGPGTRLTVT.

This clone has only one observation. The chain uses TRBV9 and TRBJ2-7; 14 positions agree with TRBD2. The ends lost 2 bases at V and 5 bases at J; junction bases unmatched: 9. The CDR3 runs to 17 residues. The germline V gene encodes CDR1 SGDLS and CDR2 YYNGEE. The CDR3 nucleotides read TGTGCCAGCAGCGTGGTACCCGGGACTAGCGGGAGTAACGAGCAGTACTTC. Encoded protein: CASSVVPGTSGSNEQYF.

CDR3 loop: CASSSGQTNTGELFF. Written as DNA, the CDR3 is TGCGCCAGCAGCTCCGGACAGACGAACACCGGGGAGCTGTTTTTT. The chain combines TRBV5-1 with TRBJ2-2; weak D call: TRBD1 (6 bases). The CDR3 loop spans 15 amino acids. CDR1 is SGHRS, CDR2 YFSETQ, per germline. Trimming cost V 3 bases and J 0 bases, with 9 bases left between them.

The rearrangement links TRBV28 to TRBJ1-3; D is unclear. Trimming shortened V by 3 bases and J by 4 bases, and 10 bases separated the two germline ends. The CDR3 contains 14 residues. Germline V gene sequence: CDR1 MDHEN, CDR2 SYDVKM. DNA for the CDR3: TGTGCCAGCAGTTTTTCCACCAGGGGAAACACCATATATTTT. Its translation: CASSFSTRGNTIYF.

This clone has a handful of counts. This chain joins TRBV30 and TRBJ1-5, with D perhaps TRBD1 (5 bases). CDR1 and CDR2 (germline): GTSNPN, SVGIG (reference sequence). The V end lost 2 bases, the J end lost 8 bases, and 16 bases lay between the germline ends. The CDR3 has 14 residues. The chain's CDR3 is CAWSPGTGQKPQHF. Here the CDR3 DNA reads TGTGCCTGGAGTCCTGGGACTGGGCAAAAGCCCCAGCATTTT.

J is TRBJ2-7 and V is TRBV4-1, with 11 bases lining up with TRBD1. The CDR3 extends over 15 amino acids. Germline assignment: CDR1 MGHRA and CDR2 YSYEKL. J was trimmed by 2 bases and V by 3 bases; bases with no gene match: 3. The CDR3 reads CASSQPGQGAYEQYF. The CDR3 nucleotides read TGCGCCAGCAGCCAGCCGGGACAGGGGGCCTACGAGCAGTACTTC.

This sequence joins TRBV19 and TRBJ2-4; D tentatively reads TRBD1 or TRBD2 (5 bases each). Between the trimmed V and J ends, which lost 2 bases and 5 bases, there was a span of 16 bases. This CDR3 region has 16 residues. The germline CDR1 and CDR2 sequences are LNHDA and SQIVND (reference sequence). This chain's CDR3 is CASSISSGTGQNIQYF. Here the CDR3 DNA reads TGTGCCAGTAGTATATCGTCCGGGACGGGTCAAAACATTCAGTACTTC.

This chain links TRBV19 with TRBJ1-4, with 7 bases aligning to TRBD1. The CDR3 length is 15 residues. CDR1 LNHDA and CDR2 SQIVND come from the germline V gene (reference sequence). J was trimmed by 4 bases and V by 5 bases; bases with no gene match: 7. CDR3 in DNA: TGTGCCAGTAGTCTTGGACAGGCTGATAATGAAAAACTGTTTTTT. It codes for CASSLGQADNEKLFF.

This chain uses TRBV5-4 with TRBJ2-3, with 8 bases fitting TRBD2. V trimming: 4 bases; J trimming: 3 bases; junction bases outside the gene matches: 10. This CDR3 is built from 16 residues. From germline, CDR1 is SGHNT and CDR2 YYREEE (reference sequence). Here the CDR3 DNA reads TGTGCCAGCAGCGAGAGGACGGGAGGGCCTACAGATACGCAGTATTTT. The encoded protein is CASSERTGGPTDTQYF.

The chain has TRBV6-5 and TRBJ1-5; no reliable D call. V lost 5 bases and J lost 2, with 7 bases in between. The germline gives CDR1 MNHEY, CDR2 SVGAGI. CDR3 length equals 13 residues. Here the CDR3 reads CASSSQRNQPQHF. CDR3 sequence (DNA): TGTGCCAGCAGTAGTCAGCGCAATCAGCCCCAGCATTTT.

The chain couples TRBV7-9 to TRBJ1-3, with D unclear. This CDR3 spans 16 amino acids. Deletions cut 1 base from V and 8 bases from J, with 18 bases between. Germline-derived CDR1 and CDR2 are SEHNR and FQNEAQ (reference sequence). CDR3 sequence reads: CASSLVPGAFWDTIYF. CDR3 DNA: TGTGCCAGCAGCTTAGTTCCGGGAGCTTTTTGGGACACCATATATTTT.

Remarks on this clone: The junction departs from germline at one end; a sequencing error may be responsible. The chain joins TRBV11-2 to TRBJ2-7, with 7 bases lining up with TRBD1. The CDR3 is 13 amino acids. Germline V gene sequence: CDR1 SGHAT, CDR2 FQNNGV. In DNA form, the CDR3 reads TGCGCCAGCAGCTTAACAGGGGTTGGTGAGCAGTACTTC. Translating it yields CASSLTGVGEQYF.

The chain is built from TRBV2 and TRBJ1-3; the D is unclear. Per germline, CDR1 SNHLY and CDR2 FYNNEI. The CDR3 is 16 amino acids. V shed 2 bases and J shed 4 bases, with 15 bases lying between them. The CDR3 DNA sequence: TGTGCCAGCAGTGAATGGGGTCTGCGGAAAGGAAACACCATATATTTT. It translates to CASSEWGLRKGNTIYF.

The rearrangement uses TRBV28 and TRBJ2-2; weak D call: TRBD1 (8 bases). Germline V gene sequence: CDR1 MDHEN, CDR2 SYDVKM. V was pared by 9 bases and J by 6 bases, with 17 bases between. The CDR3 length is 14 residues. The CDR3 sequence: CASKRTGRAGELFF. Here the CDR3 DNA reads TGTGCCAGTAAAAGGACAGGGAGGGCCGGGGAGCTGTTTTTT.

As to this clone: Because it lacks the conserved phenylalanine or tryptophan at the end, this CDR3 is likely a read error. This sequence joins TRBV11-3 and TRBJ2-7; 7 bases match TRBD2. The length of the CDR3 is 15 residues. The germline gives CDR1 SGHNT, CDR2 YENEEA. With V trimmed by 6 bases and J by 0 bases, 8 bases remained unmatched. The CDR3 nucleotides read TGTGCCAGCAGAATATCTAGCGGTAGCTCCTACGAGCAGTACCTC. Its protein is CASRISSGSSYEQYL.

The genes are TRBV7-2 and TRBJ2-2; D is undetermined. Looked up from germline, CDR1 is SGHTA and CDR2 is FQGNSA. The ends were cut back, 1 base at V and 5 bases at J, with 8 bases in the middle. The CDR3 extends over 14 amino acids. CDR3 sequence (DNA): TGTGCCAGCAGCTTAGATCAAGTGACCGGGGAGCTGTTTTTT. This gives the protein CASSLDQVTGELFF.